This T cell receptor beta chain was observed in a study of T cell changes during pregnancy in multiple sclerosis. Profiling relied on immunoSEQ multiplex PCR, and the TCRdb table lists in-frame clones only, not all of them. This sample yields approximately 66,000 clones, of which roughly nine tenths are seen a single time; roughly 5.2% belongs to the top ten. CDR1 and CDR2 from the germline V gene are LGHNA and YNFKEQ. CDR3 length: 14 residues. V was trimmed by 0 bases and J by 8 bases, leaving 11 bases between them. The chain employs TRBV4-2 and TRBJ2-1, with unresolved D. This TCR was recovered from a female donor with multiple sclerosis, enrolled in a pregnancy study. The sample in question was CD8+ T cells from peripheral blood mononuclear cells, obtained before pregnancy. CDR3 bases: TGTGCCAGCAGCCAAGATGGTTCGTTAGATGAGCAGTTCTTC. Translating it yields CASSQDGSLDEQFF.